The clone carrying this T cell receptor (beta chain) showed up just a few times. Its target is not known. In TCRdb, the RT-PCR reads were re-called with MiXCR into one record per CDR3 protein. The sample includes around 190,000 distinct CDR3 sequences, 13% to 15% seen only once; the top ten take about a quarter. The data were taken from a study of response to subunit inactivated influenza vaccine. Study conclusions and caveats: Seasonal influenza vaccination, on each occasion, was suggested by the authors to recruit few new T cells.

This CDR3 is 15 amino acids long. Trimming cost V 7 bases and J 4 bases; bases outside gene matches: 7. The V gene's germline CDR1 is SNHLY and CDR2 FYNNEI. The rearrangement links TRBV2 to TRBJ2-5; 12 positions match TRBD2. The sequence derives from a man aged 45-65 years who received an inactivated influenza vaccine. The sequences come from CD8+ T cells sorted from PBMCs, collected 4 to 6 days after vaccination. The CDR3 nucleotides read TGTGCCAGCACCAGACTAGCGGGAGACGGAGAGACCCAGTACTTC. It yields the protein CASTRLAGDGETQYF. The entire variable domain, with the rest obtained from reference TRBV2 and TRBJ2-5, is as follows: EPEVTQTPSHQVTQMGQEVILRCVPISNHLYFYWYRQILGQKVEFLVSFYNNEISEKSEIFDDQFSVERPDGSNFTLKIRSTKLEDSAMYFCASTRLAGDGETQYFGPGTRLLVL.